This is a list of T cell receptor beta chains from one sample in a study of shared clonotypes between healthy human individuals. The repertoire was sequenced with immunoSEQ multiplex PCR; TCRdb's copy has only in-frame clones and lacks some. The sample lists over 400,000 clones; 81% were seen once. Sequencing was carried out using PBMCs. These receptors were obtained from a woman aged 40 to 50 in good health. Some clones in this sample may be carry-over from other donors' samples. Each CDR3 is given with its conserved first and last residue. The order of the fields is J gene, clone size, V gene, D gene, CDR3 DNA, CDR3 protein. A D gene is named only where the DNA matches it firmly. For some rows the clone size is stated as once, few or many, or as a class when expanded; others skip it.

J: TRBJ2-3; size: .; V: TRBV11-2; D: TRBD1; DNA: TGTGCCAGCAGCTTAGATCGGGACAGGGGAGATACGCAGTATTTT; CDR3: CASSLDRDRGDTQYF
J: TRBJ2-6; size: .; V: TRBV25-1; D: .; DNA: TGTGCCAGCGGGTACTCTGGGGCCAACGTCCTGACTTTC; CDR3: CASGYSGANVLTF
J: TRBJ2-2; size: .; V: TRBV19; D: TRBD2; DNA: TGTGCCAGTAGTCCTCGACTAGCGGGAGGATGGACCGGGGAGCTGTTTTTT; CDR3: CASSPRLAGGWTGELFF
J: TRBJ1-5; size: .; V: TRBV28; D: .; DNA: TGTGCCAGCAGCGCAGCGGGCTTTAGCAATCAGCCCCAGCATTTT; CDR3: CASSAAGFSNQPQHF
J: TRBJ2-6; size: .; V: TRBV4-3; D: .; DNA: TGCGCCAGCAGCCAAGGAAGTGCTGGGGACCTCTCTGGGGCCAACGTCCTGACTTTC; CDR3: CASSQGSAGDLSGANVLTF
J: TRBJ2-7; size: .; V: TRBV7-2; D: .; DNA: TGTGCCAGCAGCTTGGCAGCAGAACAGTCCTACGAGCAGTACTTC; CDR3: CASSLAAEQSYEQYF
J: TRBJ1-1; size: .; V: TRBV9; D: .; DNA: TGTGCCAGCAGCGTAGGTTGGGGCAGTGAAGCTTTCTTT; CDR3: CASSVGWGSEAFF
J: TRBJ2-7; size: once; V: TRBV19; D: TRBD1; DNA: TGTGCCAGTCTGGGACAGGGCACCTACGAGCAGTACTTC; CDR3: CASLGQGTYEQYF
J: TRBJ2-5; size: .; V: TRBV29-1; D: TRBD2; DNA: TGCAGCGTCAAGCGGGAGGGGCAAGAGACCCAGTACTTC; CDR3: CSVKREGQETQYF
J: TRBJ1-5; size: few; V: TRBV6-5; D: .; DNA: TGTGCCAGCAGTGAGGACAGATATCAGCCCCAGCATTTT; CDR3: CASSEDRYQPQHF
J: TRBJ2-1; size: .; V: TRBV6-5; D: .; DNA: TGTGCCAGCAGTTATTTCCTGAACAATGAGCAGTTCTTC; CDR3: CASSYFLNNEQFF
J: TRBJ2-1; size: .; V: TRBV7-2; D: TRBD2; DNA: TGTGCCAGCAGCCGGACTAGCGGGAGGCCCTACAATGAGCAGTTCTTC; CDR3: CASSRTSGRPYNEQFF
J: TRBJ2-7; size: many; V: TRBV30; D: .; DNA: TGTGCCTGGAGTGTCCCGGAGGCCTACGAGCAGTACTTC; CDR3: CAWSVPEAYEQYF
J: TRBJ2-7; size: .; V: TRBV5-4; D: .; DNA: TGTGCCAGCAGTCGCCGGGGCGAGCAGTACTTC; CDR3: CASSRRGEQYF